The 13 T cell receptor beta chains below were found in one sample sequenced in a study of tumor and adjacent non-tumor tissue in lung cancer. A modified ARM-PCR protocol with three rounds of nested PCR amplified TCRbeta. MiXCR, run by TCRdb on the multiplex PCR reads, gives a single entry per CDR3 protein. In the table there are tens of thousands of distinct CDR3 sequences, around two thirds of which are singletons. The template was RNA from unsorted bulk tissue. The normal lung tissue was taken more than 3 cm from the tumor edge. Material: distant non-tumor lung tissue. These receptors came from a man in his 70s with non-small cell lung cancer.

To note about this clonotype: The junction does not match germline at one end; this may be a read error. This rearrangement joins TRBV4-1 to TRBJ2-6, with D possibly matching TRBD1 (5 bases). This CDR3 comprises 16 residues. Germline assignment: CDR1 MGHRA and CDR2 YSYEKL. CDR3 region: CASSPLQGSGAKVLTF. The CDR3 nucleotides read TGCGCCAGCAGCCCGTTACAAGGCTCTGGGGCCAAGGTCCTGACTTTC.

This clonotype appeared a few times. The chain recombines TRBV20-1 with TRBJ1-1; maybe TRBD1 (5 bases). Between the trimmed V and J ends, which lost 0 bases and 2 bases, there was a span of 13 bases. The length of the CDR3 is 15 residues. Germline V lookup: CDR1 DFQATT, CDR2 SNEGSKA (reference sequence). This chain's CDR3 is CSARDPQVTNTEAFF. In nucleotides, the CDR3 is TGCAGTGCTAGAGATCCACAGGTTACTAACACTGAAGCTTTCTTT.

Turning to this clonotype: A clone one base away is much larger, so this may be a read error. The rearrangement links TRBV6-5 to TRBJ1-2; D gene unclear. Trimming stripped 7 bases from V and 8 bases from J, with 20 bases between. In germline, CDR1 is MNHEY, CDR2 SVGAGI. The CDR3 loop spans 14 amino acids. Written as DNA, the CDR3 is TGTGCCAGCAAGTCCAGACTGGGTATGGTGGGCTACACCTTC. Translation: CASKSRLGMVGYTF.

As concerns this clonotype: Possible read error: a much larger clone is one base away. This chain joins TRBV6-5 and TRBJ1-2; the D gene is possibly TRBD1 (5 bases). The V gene lost 6 bases and the J gene lost 4 bases, with 9 bases spanning the gap. The CDR3 length is 12 residues. Germline V gene lookup returns CDR1 MNHEY and CDR2 SVGAGI. The CDR3 nucleotides are TGTGCCAGCAGGGTCAGGGCCTATGGCTACACCTTC. Translation: CASRVRAYGYTF.

The chain links TRBV11-2 to TRBJ1-2; D gene uncertain. Between the trimmed V and J ends, which lost 7 bases and 13 bases, there was a span of 16 bases. There are 11 residues in the CDR3. In germline, CDR1 is SGHAT, CDR2 FQNNGV. The CDR3 loop reads CASNPDASFTF. The CDR3 bases are TGTGCCAGCAACCCCGATGCCTCCTTCACCTTC.

As concerns this clonotype: At one end, the junction sequence differs from germline, possibly due to a read error. The J gene is TRBJ1-5, the V gene TRBV20-1; 8 bases are a match to TRBD1. Germline values: CDR1 DFQATT, CDR2 SNEGSKA (reference sequence). The CDR3 is 15 amino acids. CDR3 DNA: TGCAGTACTAGGAAAGGACAGGGTCGGAATCAGCCCCAGCATTTT. Encoded protein: CSTRKGQGRNQPQHF.

Concerning this clonotype itself: Here the CDR3 omits its conserved ending phenylalanine or tryptophan, so a read error is the likely source. The chain uses TRBV4-2 and TRBJ1-6, with D perhaps matching TRBD1 (6 bases). The CDR3 runs 16 residues. Trimming took 0 bases from V and 7 from J, leaving 13 bases between them. Germline values: CDR1 LGHNA, CDR2 YNFKEQ. Written as DNA, the CDR3 is TGTGCCAGCAGCCAAGATGGGGGCACACAGAATTCACCCCTCCACTGT. Its translation is CASSQDGGTQNSPLHC.

This clonotype was observed at least ten times. V gene TRBV5-4 combines with J gene TRBJ2-1; TRBD1 might be the D (6 bases). The germline V gene has CDR1 SGHNT and CDR2 YYREEE (reference sequence). CDR3 length equals 13 residues. Trimming pared 4 bases from V and 9 bases from J, leaving 14 bases between. The CDR3 coding sequence is TGTGCCAGCAGCCCACCACAGGGTGCTGAGCAGTTCTTC. This codes for CASSPPQGAEQFF.

V and J are TRBV7-9 and TRBJ2-3; 7 nucleotides align to TRBD1. Unmatched junction bases numbered 9, after V lost 2 bases and J lost 4 bases. CDR1 is SEHNR and CDR2 is FQNEAQ in the germline V gene (reference sequence). The CDR3 contains 16 residues. CDR3 DNA: TGTGCCAGCAGCTTATTGGGACAGAGAACCTCAGATACGCAGTATTTT. Amino acid sequence: CASSLLGQRTSDTQYF.

This clonotype was counted a few times. The chain links TRBV5-1 to TRBJ2-1; 7 nucleotides agree with TRBD1. J was trimmed by 3 bases and V by 4 bases; bases with no gene match: 10. CDR1 and CDR2 (germline): SGHRS, YFSETQ. The CDR3 runs 16 residues. The CDR3 DNA is TGCGCCAGCAGCCTGACGACGGGACAGTACTACAATGAGCAGTTCTTC. Translating gives CASSLTTGQYYNEQFF.

Remarks on this clonotype: Given a much more abundant clone one base away, this may be a read error. The chain couples TRBV7-9 to TRBJ1-1; D ambiguous. Germline V gives CDR1 SEHNR, CDR2 FQNEAQ (reference sequence). The CDR3 runs to 15 residues. Deletions cut 1 base from V and 4 bases from J, with 13 bases between. This chain's CDR3 is CASSLVVGAATEAFF. CDR3 sequence (DNA): TGTGCCAGCAGCTTAGTAGTGGGCGCGGCCACTGAAGCTTTCTTT.

The V gene is TRBV28, the J gene TRBJ2-7; D unresolved. The germline V and J ends were trimmed by 9 bases and 0 bases, with 9 bases remaining between them. Germline V gene data show CDR1 as MDHEN and CDR2 as SYDVKM. CDR3 size: 12 residues. The DNA of the CDR3 is TGTGCCAGTCTAAGTTACTCCTACGAGCAGTACTTC. Translated, it gives CASLSYSYEQYF.

Worth noting for this clonotype: Germline is not matched at one junction end, which may reflect a read error. V gene TRBV11-2 combines with J gene TRBJ2-1; either TRBD1 or TRBD2 may fit D (7 bases each). Germline loops: CDR1 SGHAT, CDR2 FQNNGV. The CDR3 totals 15 residues. CDR3 DNA sequence: TGTGCCAGCATCTCATATGACAGGGACTACAATGAACAGTTCTTC. Its translation is CASISYDRDYNEQFF.